One and the same sample provided the 14 T cell receptor beta chains below, sequenced in a study of blood T cell repertoires in COVID-19. Measured with immunoSEQ multiplex PCR; TCRdb has only the in-frame clones, and not every one. The profile covers over 100,000 clones, with 84% appearing a single time and about a tenth taken by the ten largest. Sequenced material: peripheral blood. The receptor source for this set is a man aged 35-49 years with active or convalescent COVID-19.

This chain's CDR3 is CASSGGLAGRDTQYF. The CDR3 DNA sequence: TGCGCCAGCAGTGGAGGACTAGCGGGGCGGGATACGCAGTATTTT. The chain couples TRBV10-1 to TRBJ2-3; TRBD2 agrees at 12 bases. The CDR3 consists of 15 residues. Germline CDR1 reads WNHNN; CDR2 reads SYGVQD (reference sequence). V dropped 4 bases and J dropped 6; count of bases not matched to a gene: 5.

This chain connects TRBV6-4 to TRBJ1-6; unclear D gene. Trimming left V 0 bases short and J 10 bases short, with 13 bases between. Germline CDR1 MRHNA, CDR2 SNTAGT. This CDR3 comprises 15 residues. The CDR3 protein is CASSDSSLSGSPLHF. The CDR3 region has the DNA TGTGCCAGCAGTGACTCATCCTTATCTGGCTCACCCCTCCACTTT.

The chain links TRBV2 to TRBJ1-4; 8 nucleotides agree with TRBD1. The CDR3 runs to 15 residues. The V and J ends lost 8 bases and 1 base, in that order; junction bases with no gene match: 6. CDR1 is SNHLY, CDR2 FYNNEI, per germline. DNA for the CDR3: TGTGCCAGCTTACTACAGGGGGGAACTAATGAAAAACTGTTTTTT. Its protein product is CASLLQGGTNEKLFF.

V gene TRBV24-1 combines with J gene TRBJ2-7; D remains ambiguous. CDR3 length: 15 amino acids. The ends were cut back, 6 bases at V and 2 bases at J, with 16 bases in the middle. CDR1 is KGHDR and CDR2 is SFDVKD in the germline V gene. This chain's CDR3 is CATSRPLEKTYEQYF. In DNA, the CDR3 is TGTGCCACCAGTCGGCCTCTGGAGAAAACCTACGAGCAGTACTTC.

The chain carries TRBV19 and TRBJ2-1; 11 positions agree with TRBD2. Germline-derived CDR1 and CDR2 are LNHDA and SQIVND (reference sequence). This CDR3 region has 16 residues. Unmatched junction bases numbered 7, after V lost 6 bases and J lost 3 bases. This chain's CDR3 is CASRTPLAGGYNEQFF. CDR3 coding DNA: TGTGCCAGTAGGACTCCCCTAGCGGGGGGCTACAATGAGCAGTTCTTC. Full variable domain (rest looked up from reference TRBV19 and TRBJ2-1): DGGITQSPKYLFRKEGQNVTLSCEQNLNHDAMYWYRQDPGQGLRLIYYSQIVNDFQKGDIAEGYSVSREKKESFPLTVTSAQKNPTAFYLCASRTPLAGGYNEQFFGPGTRLTVL.

The chain joins TRBV30 to TRBJ2-7; 7 bases fit TRBD1. This CDR3 comprises 13 residues. Germline lookup yields CDR1 GTSNPN and CDR2 SVGIG (reference sequence). After removal of 8 bases from V and 2 bases from J, the junction contained 9 bases not matched to a gene. The CDR3 sequence: CARAGQGAYEQYF. CDR3 in DNA: TGTGCCCGAGCCGGGCAGGGGGCCTACGAGCAGTACTTC. Based on the CDR3 plus reference TRBV30 and TRBJ2-7, the full variable domain is SQTIHQWPATLVQPVGSPLSLECTVEGTSNPNLYWYRQAAGRGLQLLFYSVGIGQISSEVPQNLSASRPQDRQFILSSKKLLLSDSGFYLCARAGQGAYEQYFGPGTRLTVT.

This clone is a singleton in its sample. The V and J genes are TRBV9 and TRBJ2-7, with TRBD2 matching over 8 bases. The CDR3 length is 15 residues. The trim removed 4 bases at V and 3 bases at J, leaving 9 bases unmatched. The V gene's germline CDR1 is SGDLS and CDR2 YYNGEE. CDR3 protein: CASSRPGSGSYEQYF. The CDR3 DNA sequence: TGTGCCAGCAGCCGACCGGGGAGCGGGAGCTACGAGCAGTACTTC.

This clone has a handful of counts. The chain has TRBV6-5 and TRBJ1-1; D is unclear. CDR1 is MNHEY, CDR2 SVGAGI, per germline. Trimming took off 5 bases at V and 1 base at J, with 11 bases between the two ends. CDR3 size: 14 residues. The CDR3 DNA is TGTGCCAGCAGTCACAACGGAGGGAACACTGAAGCTTTCTTT. Translation gives CASSHNGGNTEAFF.

The chain links TRBV4-2 to TRBJ2-4; TRBD2 aligns across 7 bases. Losses at the gene ends were 3 bases for V and 2 bases for J; bases not matched to a gene: 1. Per the germline V gene, CDR1 is LGHNA and CDR2 is YNFKEQ. The CDR3 length is 14 residues. The CDR3 here is CASSQRETKNIQYF. The CDR3 DNA sequence: TGTGCCAGCAGCCAGCGGGAGACCAAAAACATTCAGTACTTC.

This chain joins TRBV7-6 and TRBJ2-5, with TRBD2 matching over 13 bases. Unmatched junction bases numbered 5, after V lost 4 bases and J lost 6 bases. The CDR3 has 15 residues. CDR1 is SGHVS and CDR2 is FNYEAQ in the germline V gene. The CDR3 loop reads CASSSSGLAGKTQYF. CDR3 DNA: TGTGCCAGCAGCTCATCGGGACTAGCGGGGAAGACCCAGTACTTC.

The V and J genes are TRBV29-1 and TRBJ1-1; TRBD1 aligns across 9 bases. Germline CDR1 and CDR2: SQVTM and ANQGSEA. This CDR3 comprises 12 residues. With V trimmed by 6 bases and J by 3 bases, 2 bases remained unmatched. This CDR3 is CSVGQGYTEAFF. CDR3 sequence (DNA): TGCAGCGTGGGACAGGGTTACACTGAAGCTTTCTTT.

This chain uses TRBV5-1 with TRBJ1-1; 9 bases match TRBD1. CDR1 SGHRS and CDR2 YFSETQ come from the germline V gene. The V gene end was trimmed by 4 bases and the J gene end by 7 bases; junction bases not matched to a gene: 2. There are 12 residues in the CDR3. CDR3 amino acids: CASSTGGFEAFF. The DNA for the CDR3 is TGCGCCAGCAGCACAGGGGGCTTTGAAGCTTTCTTT.

This clone was seen once. This chain joins TRBV19 and TRBJ1-2; 9 bases match TRBD1. This CDR3 contains 15 residues. Germline trimming cut 3 bases from V and 6 bases from J; bases unmatched to any gene: 8. CDR1 and CDR2 from the germline V gene are LNHDA and SQIVND (reference sequence). The CDR3: CASSIGDREVNGYTF. CDR3 nucleotide sequence: TGTGCCAGTAGTATCGGGGACAGGGAGGTCAATGGCTACACCTTC.

As DNA, the CDR3 is TGTGCCAGCAGTTATGACAGGGCCGTTAACAATCAGCCCCAGCATTTT. It encodes CASSYDRAVNNQPQHF. This rearrangement joins TRBV2 to TRBJ1-5; the match to TRBD1 covers 7 bases. Germline V gene data show CDR1 as SNHLY and CDR2 as FYNNEI. V was pared by 5 bases and J by 3 bases, with 10 bases of the junction left unmatched. The CDR3 runs to 16 residues.